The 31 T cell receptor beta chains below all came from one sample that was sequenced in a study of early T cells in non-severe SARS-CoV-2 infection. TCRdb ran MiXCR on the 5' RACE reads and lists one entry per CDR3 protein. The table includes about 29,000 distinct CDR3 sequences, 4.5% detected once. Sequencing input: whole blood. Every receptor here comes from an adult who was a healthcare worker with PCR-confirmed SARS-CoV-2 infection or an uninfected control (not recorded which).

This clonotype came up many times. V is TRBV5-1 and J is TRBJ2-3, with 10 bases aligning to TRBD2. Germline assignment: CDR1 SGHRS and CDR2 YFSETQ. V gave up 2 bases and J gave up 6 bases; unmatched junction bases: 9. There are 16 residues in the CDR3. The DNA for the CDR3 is TGCGCCAGCAGCTTCGGGCTAGCGGGAGAAGCGGATACGCAGTATTTT. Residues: CASSFGLAGEADTQYF.

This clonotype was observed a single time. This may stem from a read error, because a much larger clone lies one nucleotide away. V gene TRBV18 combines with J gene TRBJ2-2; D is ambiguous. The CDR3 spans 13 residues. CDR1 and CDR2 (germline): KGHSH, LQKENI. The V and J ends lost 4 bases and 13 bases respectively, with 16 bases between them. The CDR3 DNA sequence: TGTGCCAGCTCACTTGACTCATTTGTGGGGCTGTTTTTT. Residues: CASSLDSFVGLFF.

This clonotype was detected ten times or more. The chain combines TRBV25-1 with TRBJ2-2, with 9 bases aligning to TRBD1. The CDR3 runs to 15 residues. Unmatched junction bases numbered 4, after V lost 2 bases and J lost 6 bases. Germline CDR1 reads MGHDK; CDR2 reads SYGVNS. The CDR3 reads CASSEPGTGSGELFF. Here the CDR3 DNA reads TGTGCCAGCAGTGAACCCGGGACAGGGTCCGGGGAGCTGTTTTTT.

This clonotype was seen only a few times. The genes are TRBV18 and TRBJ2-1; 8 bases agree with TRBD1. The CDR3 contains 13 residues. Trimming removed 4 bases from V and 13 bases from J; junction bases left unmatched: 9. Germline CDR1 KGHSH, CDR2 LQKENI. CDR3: CASSRQGRKEQFF. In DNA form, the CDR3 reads TGTGCCAGCTCACGACAGGGGAGGAAGGAACAGTTCTTC.

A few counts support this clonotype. The CDR3 protein is CASTSGVMNTEAFF. The CDR3 DNA is TGTGCCAGCACCTCAGGCGTCATGAACACTGAAGCTTTCTTT. This chain joins TRBV5-4 and TRBJ1-1; the D is unclear. V lost 6 bases and J lost 0, with 12 bases in between. CDR3 length equals 14 residues. Per germline, CDR1 SGHNT and CDR2 YYREEE (reference sequence).

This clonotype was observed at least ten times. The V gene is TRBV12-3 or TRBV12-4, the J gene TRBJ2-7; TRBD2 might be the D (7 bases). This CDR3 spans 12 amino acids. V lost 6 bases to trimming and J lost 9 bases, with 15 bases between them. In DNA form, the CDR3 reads TGTGCCAGCAGCCTGGGGGGGGCCGGGCAGTACTTC. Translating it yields CASSLGGAGQYF.

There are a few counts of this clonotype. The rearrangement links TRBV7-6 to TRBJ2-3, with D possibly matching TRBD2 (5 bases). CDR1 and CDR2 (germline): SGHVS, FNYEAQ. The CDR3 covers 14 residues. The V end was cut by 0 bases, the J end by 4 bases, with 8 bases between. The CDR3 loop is CASSLAGEADTQYF. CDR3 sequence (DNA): TGTGCCAGCAGCTTAGCGGGAGAAGCAGATACGCAGTATTTT.

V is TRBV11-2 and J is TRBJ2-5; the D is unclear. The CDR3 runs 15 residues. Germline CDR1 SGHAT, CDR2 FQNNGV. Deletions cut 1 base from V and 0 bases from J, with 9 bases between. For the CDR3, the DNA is TGTGCCAGCAGCTTAGCTTACAGCGACCAAGAGACCCAGTACTTC. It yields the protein CASSLAYSDQETQYF.

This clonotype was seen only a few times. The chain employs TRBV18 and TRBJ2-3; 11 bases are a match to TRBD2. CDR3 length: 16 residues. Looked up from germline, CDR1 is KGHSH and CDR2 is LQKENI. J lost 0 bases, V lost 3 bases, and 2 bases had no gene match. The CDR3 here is CASSPRTSGSTDTQYF. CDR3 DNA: TGTGCCAGCTCACCCCGGACTAGCGGGAGCACAGATACGCAGTATTTT.

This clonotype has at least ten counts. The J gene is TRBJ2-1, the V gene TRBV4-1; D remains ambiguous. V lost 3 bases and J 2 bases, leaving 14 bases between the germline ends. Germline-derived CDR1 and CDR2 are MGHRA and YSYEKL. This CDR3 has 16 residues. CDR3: CASSQRMTETYNEQFF. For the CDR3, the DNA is TGCGCCAGCAGCCAGCGCATGACGGAGACCTACAATGAGCAGTTCTTC.

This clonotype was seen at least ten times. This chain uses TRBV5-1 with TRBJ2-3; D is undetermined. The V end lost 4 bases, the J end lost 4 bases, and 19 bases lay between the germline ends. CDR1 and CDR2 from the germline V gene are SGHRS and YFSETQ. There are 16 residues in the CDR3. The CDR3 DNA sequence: TGCGCCAGCAGCCACGATGGTCAGCTCGTCGCAGATACGCAGTATTTT. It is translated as CASSHDGQLVADTQYF. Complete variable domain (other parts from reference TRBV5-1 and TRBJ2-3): KAGVTQTPRYLIKTRGQQVTLSCSPISGHRSVSWYQQTPGQGLQFLFEYFSETQRNKGNFPGRFSGRQFSNSRSEMNVSTLELGDSALYLCASSHDGQLVADTQYFGPGTRLTVL.

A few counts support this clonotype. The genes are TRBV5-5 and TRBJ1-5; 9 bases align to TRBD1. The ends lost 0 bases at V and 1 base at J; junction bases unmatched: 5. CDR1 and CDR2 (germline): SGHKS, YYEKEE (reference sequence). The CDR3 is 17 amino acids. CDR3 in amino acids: CASSLGDRAGSNQPQHF. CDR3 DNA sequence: TGTGCCAGCAGCTTGGGGGACAGGGCAGGCAGCAATCAGCCCCAGCATTTT.

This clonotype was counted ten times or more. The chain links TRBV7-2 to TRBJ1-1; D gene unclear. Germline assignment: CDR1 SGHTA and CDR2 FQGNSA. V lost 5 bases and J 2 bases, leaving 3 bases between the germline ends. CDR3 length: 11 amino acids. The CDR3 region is CASSVNTEAFF. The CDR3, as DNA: TGTGCCAGCAGCGTTAACACTGAAGCTTTCTTT. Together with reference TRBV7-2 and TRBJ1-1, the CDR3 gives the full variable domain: GAGVSQSPSNKVTEKGKDVELRCDPISGHTALYWYRQSLGQGLEFLIYFQGNSAPDKSGLPSDRFSAERTGGSVSTLTIQRTQQEDSAVYLCASSVNTEAFFGQGTRLTVV.

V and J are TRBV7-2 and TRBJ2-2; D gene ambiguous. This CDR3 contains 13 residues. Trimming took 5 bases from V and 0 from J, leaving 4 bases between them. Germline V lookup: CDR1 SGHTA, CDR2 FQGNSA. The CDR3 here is CASSRTNTGELFF. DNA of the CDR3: TGTGCCAGCAGCCGCACGAACACCGGGGAGCTGTTTTTT.

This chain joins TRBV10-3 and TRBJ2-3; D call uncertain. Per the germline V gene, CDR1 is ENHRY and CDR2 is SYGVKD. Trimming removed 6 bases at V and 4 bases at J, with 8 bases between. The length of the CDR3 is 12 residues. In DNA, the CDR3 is TGTGCCATCAGCGCAGATCCAGATACGCAGTATTTT. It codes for CAISADPDTQYF.

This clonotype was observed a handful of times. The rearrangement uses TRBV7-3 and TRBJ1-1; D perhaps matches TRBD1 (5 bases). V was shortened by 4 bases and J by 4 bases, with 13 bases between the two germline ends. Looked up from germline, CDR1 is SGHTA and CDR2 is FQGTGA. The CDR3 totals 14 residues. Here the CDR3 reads CASSSGAVGTEAFF. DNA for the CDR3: TGTGCCAGCAGCTCCGGGGCAGTGGGCACTGAAGCTTTCTTT.

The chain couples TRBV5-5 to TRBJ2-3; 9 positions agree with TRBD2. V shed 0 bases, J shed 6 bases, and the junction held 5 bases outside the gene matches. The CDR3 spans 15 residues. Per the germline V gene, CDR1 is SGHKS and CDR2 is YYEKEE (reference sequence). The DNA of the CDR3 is TGTGCCAGCAGCTTGGGTTCAGCGGGAGGTGATACGCAGTATTTT. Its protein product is CASSLGSAGGDTQYF.

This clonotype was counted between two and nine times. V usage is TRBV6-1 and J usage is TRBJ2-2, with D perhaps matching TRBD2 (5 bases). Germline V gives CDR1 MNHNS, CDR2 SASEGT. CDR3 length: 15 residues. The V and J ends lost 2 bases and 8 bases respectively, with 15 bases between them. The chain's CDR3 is CASSEMASFNGELFF. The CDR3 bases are TGTGCCAGCAGTGAAATGGCTAGCTTTAATGGGGAGCTGTTTTTT.

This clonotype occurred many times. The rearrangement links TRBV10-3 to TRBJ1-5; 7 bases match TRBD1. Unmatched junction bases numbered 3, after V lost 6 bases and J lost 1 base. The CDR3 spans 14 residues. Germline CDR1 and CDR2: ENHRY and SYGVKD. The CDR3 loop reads CAISGGQSNQPQHF. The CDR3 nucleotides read TGTGCCATCAGCGGGGGACAGAGCAATCAGCCCCAGCATTTT.

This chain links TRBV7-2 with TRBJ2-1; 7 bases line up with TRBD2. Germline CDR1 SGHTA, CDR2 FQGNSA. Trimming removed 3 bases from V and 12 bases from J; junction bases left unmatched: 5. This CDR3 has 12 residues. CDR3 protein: CASSLRTSRQFF. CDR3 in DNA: TGTGCCAGCAGCTTGCGGACTAGTCGGCAGTTCTTC.

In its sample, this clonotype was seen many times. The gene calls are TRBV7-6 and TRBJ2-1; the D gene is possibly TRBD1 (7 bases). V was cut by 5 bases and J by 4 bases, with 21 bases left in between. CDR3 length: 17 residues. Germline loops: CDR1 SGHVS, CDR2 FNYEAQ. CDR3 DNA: TGTGCCAGCAGCCCCCCAGGGGGACTGTCCTATTACAATGAGCAGTTCTTC. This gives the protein CASSPPGGLSYYNEQFF.

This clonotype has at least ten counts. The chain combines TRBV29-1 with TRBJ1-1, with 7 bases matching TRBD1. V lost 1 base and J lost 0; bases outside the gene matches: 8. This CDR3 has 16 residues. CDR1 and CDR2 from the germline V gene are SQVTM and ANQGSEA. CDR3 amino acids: CSVEAPPGQMNTEAFF. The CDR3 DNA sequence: TGCAGCGTTGAAGCACCTCCGGGACAGATGAACACTGAAGCTTTCTTT.

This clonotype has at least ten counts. The CDR3 nucleotides read TGTGCCAGCAGCTTAGTTGCGGGAGGGTCCCGTAACAATGAGCAGTTCTTC. It specifies CASSLVAGGSRNNEQFF. V gene TRBV7-6 combines with J gene TRBJ2-1, with TRBD2 identical over 9 bases. V shed 1 base and J 5 bases; nucleotides not matched to a gene: 9. CDR1 and CDR2 from the germline V gene are SGHVS and FNYEAQ. The CDR3 sequence is 17 residues long.

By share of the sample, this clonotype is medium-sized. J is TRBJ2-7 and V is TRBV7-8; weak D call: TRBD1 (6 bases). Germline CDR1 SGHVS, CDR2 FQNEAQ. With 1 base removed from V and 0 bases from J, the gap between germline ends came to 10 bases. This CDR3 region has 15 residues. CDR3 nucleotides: TGTGCCAGCAGCTTAGTTCAGGGGCCCTCCTACGAGCAGTACTTC. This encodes CASSLVQGPSYEQYF.

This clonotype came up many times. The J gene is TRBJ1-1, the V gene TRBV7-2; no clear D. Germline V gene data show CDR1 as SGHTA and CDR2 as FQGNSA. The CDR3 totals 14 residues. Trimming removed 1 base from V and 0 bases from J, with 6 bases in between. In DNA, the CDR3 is TGTGCCAGCAGCTTAGGCCCGATGAACACTGAAGCTTTCTTT. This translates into CASSLGPMNTEAFF.

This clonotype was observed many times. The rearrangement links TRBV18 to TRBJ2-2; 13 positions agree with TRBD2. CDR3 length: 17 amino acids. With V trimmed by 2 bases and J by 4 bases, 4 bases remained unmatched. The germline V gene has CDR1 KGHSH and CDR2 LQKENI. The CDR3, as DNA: TGTGCCAGCTCACCAAGGGGACTAGCGGGACCCACCGGGGAGCTGTTTTTT. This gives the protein CASSPRGLAGPTGELFF. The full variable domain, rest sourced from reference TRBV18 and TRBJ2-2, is NAGVMQNPRHLVRRRGQEARLRCSPMKGHSHVYWYRQLPEEGLKFMVYLQKENIIDESGMPKERFSAEFPKEGPSILRIQQVVRGDSAAYFCASSPRGLAGPTGELFFGEGSRLTVL.

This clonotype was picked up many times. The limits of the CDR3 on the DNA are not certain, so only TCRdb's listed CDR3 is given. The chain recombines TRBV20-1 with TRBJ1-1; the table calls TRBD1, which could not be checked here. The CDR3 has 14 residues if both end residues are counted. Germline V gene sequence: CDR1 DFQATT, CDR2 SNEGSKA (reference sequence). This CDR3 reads CSARDFGAGALTFF.

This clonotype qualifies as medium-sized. The CDR3 loop is CSAIDQIGSNQPQHF. The CDR3 DNA reads TGCAGTGCTATAGACCAGATCGGGAGCAATCAGCCCCAGCATTTT. V and J are TRBV20-1 and TRBJ1-5; D is unresolved. Trimming pared 4 bases from V and 1 base from J, leaving 14 bases between. The germline CDR1 and CDR2 sequences are DFQATT and SNEGSKA (reference sequence). The CDR3 sequence is 15 residues long.

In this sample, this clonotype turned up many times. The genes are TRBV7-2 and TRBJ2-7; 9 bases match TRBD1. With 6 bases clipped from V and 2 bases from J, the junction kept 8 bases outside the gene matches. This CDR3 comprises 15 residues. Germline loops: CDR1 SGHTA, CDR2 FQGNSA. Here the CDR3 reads CASSSPGQGTYEQYF. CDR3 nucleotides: TGTGCCAGCAGTTCTCCGGGACAGGGTACCTACGAGCAGTACTTC. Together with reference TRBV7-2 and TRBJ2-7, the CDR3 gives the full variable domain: GAGVSQSPSNKVTEKGKDVELRCDPISGHTALYWYRQSLGQGLEFLIYFQGNSAPDKSGLPSDRFSAERTGGSVSTLTIQRTQQEDSAVYLCASSSPGQGTYEQYFGPGTRLTVT.

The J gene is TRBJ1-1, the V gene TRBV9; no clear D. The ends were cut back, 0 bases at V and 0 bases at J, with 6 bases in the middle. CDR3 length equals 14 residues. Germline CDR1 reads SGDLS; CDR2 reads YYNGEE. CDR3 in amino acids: CASSVGALNTEAFF. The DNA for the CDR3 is TGTGCCAGCAGCGTAGGAGCCTTGAACACTGAAGCTTTCTTT.

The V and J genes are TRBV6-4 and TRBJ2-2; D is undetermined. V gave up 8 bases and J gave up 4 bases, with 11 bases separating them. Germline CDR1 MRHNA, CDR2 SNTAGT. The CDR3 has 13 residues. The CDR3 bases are TGTGCCAGCGCAAAGGAGCTCACCGGGGAGCTGTTTTTT. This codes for CASAKELTGELFF.